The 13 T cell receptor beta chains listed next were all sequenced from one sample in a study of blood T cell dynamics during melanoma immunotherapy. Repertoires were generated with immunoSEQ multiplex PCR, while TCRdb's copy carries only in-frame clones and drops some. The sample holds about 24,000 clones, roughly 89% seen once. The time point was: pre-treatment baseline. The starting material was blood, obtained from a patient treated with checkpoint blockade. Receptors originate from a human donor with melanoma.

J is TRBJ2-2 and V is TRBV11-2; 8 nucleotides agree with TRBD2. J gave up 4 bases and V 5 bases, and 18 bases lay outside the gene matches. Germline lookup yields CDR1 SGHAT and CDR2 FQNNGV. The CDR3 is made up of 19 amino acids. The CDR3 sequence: CASSEHRGGGSGTTGELFF. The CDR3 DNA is TGTGCCAGCAGCGAGCACCGAGGGGGGGGTAGCGGGACCACCGGGGAGCTGTTTTTT.

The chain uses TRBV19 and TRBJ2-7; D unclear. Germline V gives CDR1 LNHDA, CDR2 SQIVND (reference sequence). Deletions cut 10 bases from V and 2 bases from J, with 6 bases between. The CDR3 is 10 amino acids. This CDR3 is CAIPPYEQYF. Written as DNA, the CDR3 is TGTGCCATCCCGCCCTACGAGCAGTACTTC.

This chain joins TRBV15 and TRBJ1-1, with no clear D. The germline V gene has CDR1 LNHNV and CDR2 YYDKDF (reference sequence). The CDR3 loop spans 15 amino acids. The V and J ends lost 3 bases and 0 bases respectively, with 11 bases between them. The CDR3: CATSRVQDLNTEAFF. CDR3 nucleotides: TGTGCCACCAGCAGGGTTCAAGACCTGAACACTGAAGCTTTCTTT.

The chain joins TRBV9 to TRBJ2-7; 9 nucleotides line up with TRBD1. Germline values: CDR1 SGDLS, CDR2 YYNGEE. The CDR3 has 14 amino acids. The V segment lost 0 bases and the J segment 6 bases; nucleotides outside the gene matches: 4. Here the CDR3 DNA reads TGTGCCAGCAGCGTAGTGGGACAGGGTCCCGAGCAGTACTTC. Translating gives CASSVVGQGPEQYF.

CDR3 residues: CASSPARGGYGYTF. The CDR3 coding sequence is TGTGCCAGCAGTCCGGCTAGGGGGGGCTATGGCTACACCTTC. The gene calls are TRBV2 and TRBJ1-2, with D perhaps matching TRBD1 (6 bases). The germline V and J ends were trimmed by 5 bases and 4 bases, with 14 bases remaining between them. Per the germline V gene, CDR1 is SNHLY and CDR2 is FYNNEI. This CDR3 has 14 amino acids.

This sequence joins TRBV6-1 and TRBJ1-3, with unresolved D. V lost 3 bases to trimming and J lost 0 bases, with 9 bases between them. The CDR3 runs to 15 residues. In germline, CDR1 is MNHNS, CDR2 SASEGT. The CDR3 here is CASSDGNSSGNTIYF. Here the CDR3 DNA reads TGTGCCAGCAGTGACGGTAACTCCTCTGGAAACACCATATATTTT.

This CDR3 reads CSASNGDEQFF. In nucleotides, the CDR3 is TGCAGTGCTAGTAACGGGGATGAGCAGTTCTTC. V usage is TRBV20-1 and J usage is TRBJ2-1; D is perhaps TRBD2 (5 bases). CDR1 is DFQATT, CDR2 SNEGSKA, per germline (reference sequence). Trimming shortened V by 3 bases and J by 8 bases, and 8 bases separated the two germline ends. This CDR3 is built from 11 residues.

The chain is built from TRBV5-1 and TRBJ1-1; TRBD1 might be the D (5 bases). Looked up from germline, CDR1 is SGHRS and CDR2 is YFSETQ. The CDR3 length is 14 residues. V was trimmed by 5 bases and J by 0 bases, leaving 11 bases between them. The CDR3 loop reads CASRSPGMNTEAFF. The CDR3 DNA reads TGCGCCAGCAGGTCGCCAGGGATGAACACTGAAGCTTTCTTT.

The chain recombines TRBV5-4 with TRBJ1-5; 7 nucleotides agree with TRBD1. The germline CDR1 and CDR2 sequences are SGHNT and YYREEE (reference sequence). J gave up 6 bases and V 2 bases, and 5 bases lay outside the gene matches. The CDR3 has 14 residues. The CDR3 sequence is CASSLGGVSQPQHF. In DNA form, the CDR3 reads TGTGCCAGCAGCTTAGGGGGCGTGAGTCAGCCCCAGCATTTT.

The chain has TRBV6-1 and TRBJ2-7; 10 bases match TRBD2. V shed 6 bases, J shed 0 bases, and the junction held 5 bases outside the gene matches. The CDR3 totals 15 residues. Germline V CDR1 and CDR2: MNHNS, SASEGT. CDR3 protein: CASSGGLADSYEQYF. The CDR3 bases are TGTGCCAGCAGCGGAGGACTAGCGGACTCCTACGAGCAGTACTTC.

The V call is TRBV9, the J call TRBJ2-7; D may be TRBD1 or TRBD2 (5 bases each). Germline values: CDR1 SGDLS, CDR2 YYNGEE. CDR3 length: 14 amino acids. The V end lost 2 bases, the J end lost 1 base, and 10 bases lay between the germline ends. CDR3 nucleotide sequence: TGTGCCAGCAGCGTTGGGGACGGTTCCTACGAGCAGTACTTC. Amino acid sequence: CASSVGDGSYEQYF.

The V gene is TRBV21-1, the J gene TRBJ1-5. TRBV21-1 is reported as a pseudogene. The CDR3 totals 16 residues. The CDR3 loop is CASSARQRGDHRPQHF. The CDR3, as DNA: TGTGCCAGCAGCGCTCGACAGAGAGGGGACCATCGGCCCCAGCATTTT.

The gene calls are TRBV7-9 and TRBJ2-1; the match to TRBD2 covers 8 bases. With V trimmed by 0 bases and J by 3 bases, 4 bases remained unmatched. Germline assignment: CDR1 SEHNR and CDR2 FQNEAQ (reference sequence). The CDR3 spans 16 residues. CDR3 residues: CASSLASGTSYNEQFF. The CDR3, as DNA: TGTGCCAGCAGCTTAGCGTCCGGGACTAGCTACAATGAGCAGTTCTTC.